These 26 T cell receptor beta chains were all obtained from the same sample, sequenced in a study of T cell changes during pregnancy in multiple sclerosis. Repertoires were generated with immunoSEQ multiplex PCR, while TCRdb's copy carries only in-frame clones and drops some. The sample lists some 70,000 clones, roughly 92% seen once, with approximately 3% in the top ten. The starting material was CD8+ T cells from peripheral blood mononuclear cells, obtained in the third trimester of pregnancy. The receptors here all came from a female donor in good health, enrolled as a control in a pregnancy study.

The chain couples TRBV2 to TRBJ2-4; D might be TRBD2 (6 bases). CDR1 SNHLY and CDR2 FYNNEI come from the germline V gene. Between the trimmed V and J ends, which lost 2 bases and 0 bases, there was a span of 20 bases. The CDR3 contains 19 residues. CDR3 loop: CASSETSGTSFLAKNIQYF. CDR3 DNA: TGTGCCAGCAGTGAAACGTCAGGGACTTCTTTCCTAGCCAAAAACATTCAGTACTTC.

The rearrangement links TRBV29-1 to TRBJ2-2, with D maybe TRBD2 (6 bases). This CDR3 is built from 16 residues. V was cut by 4 bases and J by 4 bases, with 19 bases left in between. Germline loops: CDR1 SQVTM, CDR2 ANQGSEA. CDR3: CSVVQVEGGGTGELFF. The DNA of the CDR3 is TGCAGCGTTGTTCAAGTGGAGGGCGGAGGCACCGGGGAGCTGTTTTTT.

This chain connects TRBV30 to TRBJ1-2; no reliable D call. CDR1 is GTSNPN, CDR2 SVGIG, per germline (reference sequence). This CDR3 has 14 amino acids. The V end was cut by 0 bases, the J end by 4 bases, with 12 bases between. The CDR3 DNA sequence: TGTGCCTGGAGTGTACTTGGAGTTTCCTATGGCTACACCTTC. This codes for CAWSVLGVSYGYTF. Combining the CDR3 with reference TRBV30 and TRBJ1-2 gives the whole variable domain SQTIHQWPATLVQPVGSPLSLECTVEGTSNPNLYWYRQAAGRGLQLLFYSVGIGQISSEVPQNLSASRPQDRQFILSSKKLLLSDSGFYLCAWSVLGVSYGYTFGSGTRLTVV.

The chain links TRBV6-5 to TRBJ1-1; D remains unclear. The ends were cut back, 7 bases at V and 5 bases at J, with 17 bases in the middle. The CDR3 runs 14 residues. In germline, CDR1 is MNHEY, CDR2 SVGAGI. CDR3 in DNA: TGTGCCAGCATGGCGGGTGAGATCGGAACTGAAGCTTTCTTT. Translation gives CASMAGEIGTEAFF.

The rearrangement uses TRBV4-2 and TRBJ2-1; 15 bases map to TRBD2. After removal of 0 bases from V and 5 bases from J, the junction contained 8 bases not matched to a gene. This CDR3 spans 19 amino acids. Germline CDR1 reads LGHNA; CDR2 reads YNFKEQ. The CDR3, as DNA: TGTGCCAGCAGCCAAGAACAGTGGACTAGCGGGGGGGACGACAATGAGCAGTTCTTC. Translating gives CASSQEQWTSGGDDNEQFF.

The chain is built from TRBV7-6 and TRBJ1-1, with D unclear. From germline, CDR1 is SGHVS and CDR2 FNYEAQ. CDR3 size: 15 residues. V lost 10 bases and J 2 bases, leaving 20 bases between the germline ends. CDR3 DNA: TGTGCCACCCGCTACTCACTTACCTCTAACACTGAAGCTTTCTTT. Encoded protein: CATRYSLTSNTEAFF.

The chain combines TRBV25-1 with TRBJ1-2; 7 bases match TRBD1. CDR3 size: 14 residues. V dropped 5 bases and J dropped 4; count of bases not matched to a gene: 7. Per the germline V gene, CDR1 is MGHDK and CDR2 is SYGVNS. Written as DNA, the CDR3 is TGTGCCAGCAGTAATAACAGGGGAGGCTATGGCTACACCTTC. Amino acids: CASSNNRGGYGYTF.

V is TRBV10-1 and J is TRBJ1-4, with unresolved D. The CDR3 runs to 13 residues. Trimming took off 7 bases at V and 0 bases at J, with 6 bases between the two ends. Per germline, CDR1 WNHNN and CDR2 SYGVQD (reference sequence). The CDR3 reads CASKPTTNEKLFF. The CDR3 coding sequence is TGCGCCAGCAAGCCGACAACTAATGAAAAACTGTTTTTT.

The chain employs TRBV11-1 and TRBJ2-7, with a tentative D call TRBD2 (6 bases). V lost 4 bases and J 1 base, leaving 14 bases between the germline ends. This CDR3 is 15 amino acids long. CDR1 is SGHAT, CDR2 FQDESV, per germline (reference sequence). CDR3 DNA: TGTGCCAGCAGCTCGGAGGGGTACCCTTCCTACGAGCAGTACTTC. Its translation: CASSSEGYPSYEQYF. The complete variable domain, with remaining parts taken from reference TRBV11-1 and TRBJ2-7, reads EAEVAQSPRYKITEKSQAVAFWCDPISGHATLYWYRQILGQGPELLVQFQDESVVDDSQLPKDRFSAERLKGVDSTLKIQPAELGDSAMYLCASSSEGYPSYEQYFGPGTRLTVT.

The rearrangement uses TRBV9 and TRBJ1-2; D may be TRBD1 (6 bases). V dropped 0 bases and J dropped 0 bases, with 9 bases sitting between them. The CDR3 extends over 15 amino acids. Germline lookup yields CDR1 SGDLS and CDR2 YYNGEE. CDR3 loop: CASSVDRAANYGYTF. The DNA of the CDR3 is TGTGCCAGCAGCGTAGACAGGGCAGCTAACTATGGCTACACCTTC.

CDR3 bases: TGTGCCAGCAGAAAAAGGGCGGGGGGGCCGATAGCCACAGATACGCAGTATTTT. The encoded protein is CASRKRAGGPIATDTQYF. The genes are TRBV27 and TRBJ2-3; 9 bases are shared with TRBD2. Looked up from germline, CDR1 is MNHEY and CDR2 is SMNVEV (reference sequence). V dropped 6 bases and J dropped 2; count of bases not matched to a gene: 15. CDR3 length equals 18 residues.

V and J are TRBV12-5 and TRBJ1-6, with TRBD1 identical over 10 bases. The junction had 18 bases not matched to a gene; V was cut back by 0 bases and J by 7 bases. The germline CDR1 and CDR2 sequences are LGHNT and FRNRAP. The CDR3 has 21 amino acids. DNA for the CDR3: TGTGCTAGTGGTTTGGTGGGATATAACCTGGACAGGGGGTCGGCCAATTCACCCCTCCACTTT. This codes for CASGLVGYNLDRGSANSPLHF.

CDR3 sequence reads: CASTALGGTGELFF. As DNA, the CDR3 is TGTGCCAGCACCGCTCTCGGCGGGACCGGGGAGCTGTTTTTT. The gene calls are TRBV6-6 and TRBJ2-2, with D possibly being TRBD2 (5 bases). There are 14 residues in the CDR3. Looked up from germline, CDR1 is MNHNY and CDR2 is SVGAGI (reference sequence). The ends were cut back, 7 bases at V and 5 bases at J, with 14 bases in the middle.

The genes are TRBV29-1 and TRBJ1-2; D uncertain. This CDR3 has 8 residues. Germline V gene sequence: CDR1 SQVTM, CDR2 ANQGSEA. The CDR3 nucleotides read TGCACGACGAGGGTCTACACCTTC. Its protein is CTTRVYTF.

CDR3 in DNA: TGTGCCAGCAGCTTAGAGGCTGTGGGGGCTCAGCCCCAGCATTTT. Translated, it gives CASSLEAVGAQPQHF. The gene calls are TRBV7-8 and TRBJ1-5; maybe TRBD1 (6 bases). CDR3 length: 15 amino acids. The germline V and J ends were trimmed by 1 base and 6 bases, with 13 bases remaining between them. Germline V CDR1 and CDR2: SGHVS, FQNEAQ.

V and J are TRBV10-3 and TRBJ1-2, with TRBD1 matching over 8 bases. The CDR3 length is 13 residues. Germline values: CDR1 ENHRY, CDR2 SYGVKD. CDR3 sequence reads: CASWAGGGYGYTF. The CDR3 DNA reads TGTGCATCATGGGCAGGGGGCGGCTACGGCTACACCTTC.

The chain employs TRBV6-5 and TRBJ2-1, with 7 bases fitting TRBD1. V trimming: 6 bases; J trimming: 8 bases; junction bases outside the gene matches: 10. The length of the CDR3 is 14 residues. Germline V gene lookup returns CDR1 MNHEY and CDR2 SVGAGI. The CDR3 region is CASSYRGPLYEQFF. CDR3 bases: TGTGCCAGCAGCTACAGGGGCCCTCTCTATGAGCAGTTCTTC.

V gene TRBV9 combines with J gene TRBJ2-3; 8 positions match TRBD2. Losses at the gene ends were 0 bases for V and 4 bases for J; bases not matched to a gene: 13. Germline V lookup: CDR1 SGDLS, CDR2 YYNGEE. The CDR3 totals 18 residues. The chain's CDR3 is CASSVVPGGRGVSDTQYF. CDR3 DNA: TGTGCCAGCAGCGTAGTTCCCGGGGGGCGGGGGGTCTCAGATACGCAGTATTTT.

The V and J genes are TRBV9 and TRBJ1-2; D not certain. Germline values: CDR1 SGDLS, CDR2 YYNGEE. The CDR3 runs to 11 residues. V lost 3 bases to trimming and J lost 8 bases, with 8 bases between them. The CDR3 DNA reads as TGTGCCAGCAGCGCGCAGTACGGCTACACCTTC. Translation: CASSAQYGYTF.

This chain connects TRBV25-1 to TRBJ2-7, with a possible D match to TRBD1 (5 bases). The germline CDR1 and CDR2 sequences are MGHDK and SYGVNS. With 6 bases removed from V and 2 bases from J, the gap between germline ends came to 8 bases. The CDR3 extends over 12 amino acids. The CDR3 sequence: CASSVGAYEQYF. DNA of the CDR3: TGTGCCAGCAGCGTAGGGGCCTACGAGCAGTACTTC.

V gene TRBV5-6 combines with J gene TRBJ1-1; the D gene is possibly TRBD1 (5 bases). The CDR3 is made up of 14 amino acids. Deletions cut 6 bases from V and 5 bases from J, with 17 bases between. CDR1 SGHDT and CDR2 YYEEEE come from the germline V gene. The DNA of the CDR3 is TGTGCCAGCACCCTCGCGGGGGGAGGAACTGAAGCTTTCTTT. Protein product: CASTLAGGGTEAFF.

This sequence joins TRBV4-2 and TRBJ1-3, with no clear D. Germline V gives CDR1 LGHNA, CDR2 YNFKEQ. Trimming stripped 0 bases from V and 0 bases from J, with 9 bases between. There are 16 residues in the CDR3. The CDR3 loop is CASSQDPSGSGNTIYF. CDR3 bases: TGTGCCAGCAGCCAAGATCCTAGTGGCTCTGGAAACACCATATATTTT.

V is TRBV11-2 and J is TRBJ2-7; 7 nucleotides align to TRBD2. The junction had 7 bases not matched to a gene; V was cut back by 3 bases and J by 2 bases. The CDR3 loop spans 15 amino acids. CDR1 and CDR2 from the germline V gene are SGHAT and FQNNGV. The CDR3 DNA is TGTGCCAGCAGCTTCGGCGGGGGTAGAGCCTACGAGCAGTACTTC. Its protein product is CASSFGGGRAYEQYF.

The chain uses TRBV6-1 and TRBJ1-1; 7 nucleotides line up with TRBD1. J gave up 7 bases and V 4 bases, and 9 bases lay outside the gene matches. Germline assignment: CDR1 MNHNS and CDR2 SASEGT. The CDR3 contains 14 residues. CDR3 protein: CASSANRGGNEAFF. The CDR3 DNA sequence: TGTGCCAGCAGTGCCAACAGGGGAGGAAATGAAGCTTTCTTT.

The chain recombines TRBV11-3 with TRBJ2-3; 7 nucleotides match TRBD1. V was pared by 5 bases and J by 3 bases, with 8 bases of the junction left unmatched. Germline assignment: CDR1 SGHNT and CDR2 YENEEA. The CDR3 loop spans 15 amino acids. CDR3 DNA sequence: TGTGCCAGCAGCCCCCCCAGGGGGAGTACAGATACGCAGTATTTT. Translating it yields CASSPPRGSTDTQYF.

This chain joins TRBV11-3 and TRBJ2-2, with D hard to call. This CDR3 contains 16 residues. Germline V gene sequence: CDR1 SGHNT, CDR2 YENEEA. V was trimmed by 5 bases and J by 3 bases, leaving 16 bases between them. In DNA form, the CDR3 reads TGTGCCAGCAGCCCCGAAGGTAGCTCTTACACCGGGGAGCTGTTTTTT. Residues: CASSPEGSSYTGELFF.